A single sample is the source of the 8 T cell receptor beta chains below, sequenced in a study of T cell responses to AZD1222 COVID-19 vaccine. Generated by immunoSEQ multiplex PCR, the TCRdb table keeps only in-frame clones and is missing some. The data hold some 140,000 clones, with approximately 90% observed a single time. The sample in question was peripheral blood, obtained on day 0 of AZD1222 vaccination. These receptors all come from an adult in good health.

CDR3 sequence (DNA): TGTGCCATCAGTGTTAACGAAATCGCTGAAGCTTTCTTT. It yields the protein CAISVNEIAEAFF. The chain is built from TRBV10-3 and TRBJ1-1, with D uncertain. The CDR3 length is 13 residues. V was clipped by 4 bases and J by 6 bases, with 12 bases between them. CDR1 is ENHRY and CDR2 is SYGVKD in the germline V gene.

The V gene is TRBV5-6, the J gene TRBJ2-1, with 10 positions matching TRBD2. CDR1 and CDR2 from the germline V gene are SGHDT and YYEEEE. V dropped 1 base and J dropped 4; count of bases not matched to a gene: 5. There are 16 residues in the CDR3. The CDR3 DNA reads TGTGCCAGCAGCTTGAGCCGACTAGCGGGTTACAATGAGCAGTTCTTC. This sequence encodes CASSLSRLAGYNEQFF.

The rearrangement uses TRBV7-9 and TRBJ2-2; D is possibly TRBD2 (5 bases). Germline CDR1 SEHNR, CDR2 FQNEAQ (reference sequence). The CDR3 contains 16 residues. Deletions cut 5 bases from V and 6 bases from J, with 19 bases between. The CDR3 bases are TGTGCCAGCAGCCCCCGGGATCTAGCTGTAGCCGGGGAGCTGTTTTTT. It encodes CASSPRDLAVAGELFF.

The chain recombines TRBV27 with TRBJ2-7; D possibly corresponds to TRBD1 (5 bases). The CDR3 runs 14 residues. Germline loops: CDR1 MNHEY, CDR2 SMNVEV (reference sequence). V lost 5 bases, J lost 4 bases, and 15 bases lay in between. In DNA form, the CDR3 reads TGTGCCAGCAGTATGATCGGACAAGATTACGAGCAGTACTTC. This translates into CASSMIGQDYEQYF.

The chain links TRBV5-5 to TRBJ1-2; TRBD1 matches 7 bases. The CDR3 has 17 amino acids. CDR1 SGHKS and CDR2 YYEKEE come from the germline V gene (reference sequence). The junction had 15 bases not matched to a gene; V was cut back by 4 bases and J by 3 bases. The CDR3 DNA reads TGTGCCAGCAGCAGAGACCCCCCCCGGGACAGATACTATGGCTACACCTTC. Residues: CASSRDPPRDRYYGYTF.

The V gene is TRBV10-1, the J gene TRBJ1-1, with unresolved D. V lost 7 bases and J lost 1, with 10 bases in between. Germline loops: CDR1 WNHNN, CDR2 SYGVQD (reference sequence). The CDR3 is 13 amino acids. CDR3 nucleotide sequence: TGCGCCAGCAAGCGCCAGGAGAACACTGAAGCTTTCTTT. The encoded protein is CASKRQENTEAFF.

The J gene is TRBJ1-5, the V gene TRBV2; a weak D match, TRBD1 (5 bases). The germline V gene encodes CDR1 SNHLY and CDR2 FYNNEI. V shed 7 bases and J shed 0 bases, with 13 bases lying between them. The CDR3 is 15 amino acids. CDR3 protein: CASTWTPYSNQPQHF. In DNA form, the CDR3 reads TGTGCCAGCACTTGGACACCTTATAGCAATCAGCCCCAGCATTTT.

The chain joins TRBV27 to TRBJ2-1; a possible D gene is TRBD1 (6 bases). V lost 4 bases and J lost 7, with 11 bases in between. The germline CDR1 and CDR2 sequences are MNHEY and SMNVEV (reference sequence). This CDR3 comprises 13 residues. CDR3: CASSWDKANEQFF. Here the CDR3 DNA reads TGTGCCAGCAGTTGGGACAAGGCTAATGAGCAGTTCTTC.